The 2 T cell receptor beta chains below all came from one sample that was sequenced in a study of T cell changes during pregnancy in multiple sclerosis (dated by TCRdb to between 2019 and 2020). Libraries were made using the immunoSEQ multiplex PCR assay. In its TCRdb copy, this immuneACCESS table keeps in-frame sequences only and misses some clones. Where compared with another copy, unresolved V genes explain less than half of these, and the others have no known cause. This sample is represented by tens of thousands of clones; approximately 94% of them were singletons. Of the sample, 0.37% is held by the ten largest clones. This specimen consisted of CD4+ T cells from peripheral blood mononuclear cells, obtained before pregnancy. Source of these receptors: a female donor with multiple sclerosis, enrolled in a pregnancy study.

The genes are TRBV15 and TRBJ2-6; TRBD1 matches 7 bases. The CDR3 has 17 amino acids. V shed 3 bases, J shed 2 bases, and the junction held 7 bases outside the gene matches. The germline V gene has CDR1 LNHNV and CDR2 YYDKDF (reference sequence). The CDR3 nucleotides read TGTGCCACCAGCAGGCGACAGGGTTATGCTGGGGCCAACGTCCTGACTTTC. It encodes CATSRRQGYAGANVLTF.

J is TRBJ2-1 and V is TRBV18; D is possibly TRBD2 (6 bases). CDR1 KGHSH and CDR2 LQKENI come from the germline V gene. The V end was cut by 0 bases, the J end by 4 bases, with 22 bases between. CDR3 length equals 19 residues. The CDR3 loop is CASSPPGTAVSYIYNEQFF. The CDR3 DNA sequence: TGTGCCAGCTCACCACCGGGGACTGCGGTCTCTTATATTTACAATGAGCAGTTCTTC.